Presented here are 30 T cell receptor beta chains from one specimen sequenced in a study of shared clonotypes between healthy human individuals. The protocol was immunoSEQ multiplex PCR, while the TCRdb copy is restricted to in-frame clones and leaves out a portion. The table includes more than 2 million clones, 90% to 97% detected once. Sequences were obtained from naive CD4+ T cells sorted from blood. Described subset: CD45RA+ positively selected. The receptors were sampled from a man aged 18 to 29 in good health.

The chain recombines TRBV9 with TRBJ2-1, with 8 nucleotides matching TRBD2. The V segment lost 0 bases and the J segment 9 bases; nucleotides outside the gene matches: 8. CDR3 length: 15 amino acids. Germline assignment: CDR1 SGDLS and CDR2 YYNGEE. CDR3 region: CASSVGSGREVEQFF. The CDR3 DNA sequence: TGTGCCAGCAGCGTAGGAAGCGGGAGAGAAGTTGAGCAGTTCTTC.

The V call is TRBV10-3, the J call TRBJ1-2; tentative D call: TRBD1 (6 bases). The ends were cut back, 10 bases at V and 5 bases at J, with 29 bases in the middle. Germline CDR1 ENHRY, CDR2 SYGVKD. The CDR3 consists of 17 residues. CDR3: CATRPLNPGALVYGYTF. In DNA, the CDR3 is TGTGCCACCAGACCCCTGAACCCAGGGGCTCTGGTGTATGGCTACACCTTC.

The V and J genes are TRBV25-1 and TRBJ1-1; TRBD1 might be the D (5 bases). Germline CDR1 is MGHDK and CDR2 is SYGVNS. V was pared by 6 bases and J by 12 bases, with 17 bases between. The CDR3 extends over 12 amino acids. The CDR3 DNA sequence: TGTGCCAGCAGCGAAAATGGGGGTTTGACTTTCTTT. Amino acid sequence: CASSENGGLTFF.

The J gene is TRBJ2-3, the V gene TRBV27, with 8 bases that match TRBD1. The CDR3 length is 16 residues. The V gene end was trimmed by 2 bases and the J gene end by 5 bases; junction bases not matched to a gene: 9. Germline values: CDR1 MNHEY, CDR2 SMNVEV (reference sequence). For the CDR3, the DNA is TGTGCCAGCAGTTTACCCACAGGGGGGAGTGTAGATACGCAGTATTTT. This sequence encodes CASSLPTGGSVDTQYF.

The V and J genes are TRBV29-1 and TRBJ1-5, with TRBD1 as a possible D gene (5 bases). V lost 4 bases to trimming and J lost 7 bases, with 14 bases between them. Germline loops: CDR1 SQVTM, CDR2 ANQGSEA. The CDR3 consists of 13 residues. CDR3 loop: CSVADMLTQPQHF. For the CDR3, the DNA is TGCAGCGTTGCGGACATGTTAACGCAGCCCCAGCATTTT.

This rearrangement joins TRBV2 to TRBJ1-5; TRBD1 matches 10 bases. CDR3 length equals 15 residues. Germline CDR1 SNHLY, CDR2 FYNNEI. Trimming took 6 bases from V and 3 from J; bases not matched to a gene: 5. DNA for the CDR3: TGTGCCAGCAGCTCGGGACAGGGGATCAATCAGCCCCAGCATTTT. It codes for CASSSGQGINQPQHF.

The table lists this clone with a count of one. This sequence joins TRBV9 and TRBJ2-3, with 11 bases matching TRBD2. The CDR3 runs to 17 residues. The junction had 9 bases not matched to a gene; V was cut back by 4 bases and J by 2 bases. Per the germline V gene, CDR1 is SGDLS and CDR2 is YYNGEE. The CDR3 reads CASSPLAGGFVTDTQYF. CDR3 in DNA: TGTGCCAGCAGCCCCCTAGCGGGGGGATTTGTCACAGATACGCAGTATTTT. Variable domain in full (rest from reference TRBV9 and TRBJ2-3): DSGVTQTPKHLITATGQRVTLRCSPRSGDLSVYWYQQSLDQGLQFLIQYYNGEERAKGNILERFSAQQFPDLHSELNLSSLELGDSALYFCASSPLAGGFVTDTQYFGPGTRLTVL.

This chain joins TRBV7-8 and TRBJ1-6, with 7 positions matching TRBD1. Germline V gives CDR1 SGHVS, CDR2 FQNEAQ. V lost 5 bases and J lost 10; bases outside the gene matches: 5. This CDR3 is 13 amino acids long. The CDR3 sequence: CASSVTGESPLHF. The CDR3 region has the DNA TGTGCCAGCAGCGTCACAGGGGAATCACCCCTCCACTTT.

The V and J genes are TRBV7-2 and TRBJ1-2, with 10 bases lining up with TRBD1. CDR3 length equals 14 residues. V lost 6 bases to trimming and J lost 6 bases; unmatched junction nucleotides: 7. Germline CDR1 and CDR2: SGHTA and FQGNSA. The CDR3, as DNA: TGTGCCAGCAGTACCGGGACAGGGGTTCATGGCTACACCTTC. Encoded protein: CASSTGTGVHGYTF.

CDR3 DNA: TGTGCCAGCAGCCTCTTCGAGGTAGCGGGCTACAATGAGCAGTTCTTC. Translation gives CASSLFEVAGYNEQFF. The rearrangement uses TRBV7-8 and TRBJ2-1; TRBD2 aligns across 7 bases. The CDR3 consists of 16 residues. V shed 5 bases and J 3 bases; nucleotides not matched to a gene: 10. Germline loops: CDR1 SGHVS, CDR2 FQNEAQ.

The chain carries TRBV5-4 and TRBJ2-5, with TRBD1 matching 10 bases. The CDR3 is made up of 14 amino acids. Unmatched junction bases numbered 2, after V lost 4 bases and J lost 2 bases. Germline CDR1 reads SGHNT; CDR2 reads YYREEE (reference sequence). The CDR3 DNA reads as TGTGCCAGCAGCGTGGACAGGGGGCAAGAGACCCAGTACTTC. Translating gives CASSVDRGQETQYF.

The gene calls are TRBV5-1 and TRBJ2-7, with D perhaps assigned TRBD1 or TRBD2 (5 bases each). The germline V gene has CDR1 SGHRS and CDR2 YFSETQ. The CDR3 is 14 amino acids. V was pared by 4 bases and J by 2 bases, with 13 bases between. CDR3 DNA: TGCGCCAGCAGCCTAGGGACGGTAACCTACGAGCAGTACTTC. Translated, it gives CASSLGTVTYEQYF.

The chain joins TRBV11-3 to TRBJ1-1, with a possible D match to TRBD1 (5 bases). The germline V gene encodes CDR1 SGHNT and CDR2 YENEEA. Trimming pared 5 bases from V and 3 bases from J, leaving 13 bases between. This CDR3 is built from 14 residues. The CDR3 DNA reads TGTGCCAGCAGCCCGTTCGGGGCGGACACTGAAGCTTTCTTT. The encoded protein is CASSPFGADTEAFF.

This chain connects TRBV7-2 to TRBJ2-6; TRBD1 matches at 7 bases. CDR3 size: 15 residues. V gave up 5 bases and J gave up 2 bases; unmatched junction bases: 3. In germline, CDR1 is SGHTA, CDR2 FQGNSA. The CDR3 spells CASSAGTAGANVLTF. CDR3 bases: TGTGCCAGCAGCGCCGGGACAGCTGGGGCCAACGTCCTGACTTTC. Drawing the rest from reference TRBV7-2 and TRBJ2-6, the complete variable domain is GAGVSQSPSNKVTEKGKDVELRCDPISGHTALYWYRQSLGQGLEFLIYFQGNSAPDKSGLPSDRFSAERTGGSVSTLTIQRTQQEDSAVYLCASSAGTAGANVLTFGAGSRLTVL.

This clone appeared a single time. The rearrangement links TRBV10-1 to TRBJ1-5, with D perhaps TRBD1 (6 bases). Per germline, CDR1 WNHNN and CDR2 SYGVQD (reference sequence). V dropped 8 bases and J dropped 6 bases, with 23 bases sitting between them. This CDR3 is 16 amino acids long. The CDR3 nucleotides are TGCGCCAGCCGGGTGGGGGCAGGGAGCCACGGTCAGCCCCAGCATTTT. Its protein product is CASRVGAGSHGQPQHF.

The V and J genes are TRBV12-5 and TRBJ1-2; D gene unclear. Deletions cut 1 base from V and 4 bases from J, with 7 bases between. Looked up from germline, CDR1 is LGHNT and CDR2 is FRNRAP. The CDR3 consists of 13 residues. CDR3 bases: TGTGCTAGTGGTTTGGCCGCGGTCTATGGCTACACCTTC. Protein: CASGLAAVYGYTF.

The CDR3 coding sequence is TGTGCCAGCAGCTTAGCCATGGACAGGGCGGTCTTAGTGGAGACCCAGTACTTC. Its translation: CASSLAMDRAVLVETQYF. This rearrangement joins TRBV7-9 to TRBJ2-5; the match to TRBD1 covers 8 bases. Germline CDR1 and CDR2: SEHNR and FQNEAQ (reference sequence). CDR3 size: 18 residues. The J segment lost 5 bases and the V segment lost 0 bases, leaving 14 bases of the junction unmatched.

The J gene is TRBJ2-7, the V gene TRBV27; TRBD2 matches at 7 bases. V lost 2 bases and J lost 0; bases outside the gene matches: 19. The CDR3 sequence is 20 residues long. CDR1 is MNHEY, CDR2 SMNVEV, per germline (reference sequence). The CDR3 DNA sequence: TGTGCCAGCAGTTTACCATCGAGGCCCCCCAGCGGGACCAGCTCCTACGAGCAGTACTTC. Its protein is CASSLPSRPPSGTSSYEQYF.

With respect to this clone: The same CDR3 arises from other DNA sequences in this sample as well. As DNA, the CDR3 is TGTGCCAGCAGCTTAGCGGGGGACGAAAAACTGTTTTTT. Protein product: CASSLAGDEKLFF. The chain has TRBV7-9 and TRBJ1-4; possibly TRBD1 for D (5 bases). Deletions cut 0 bases from V and 8 bases from J, with 7 bases between. This CDR3 comprises 13 residues. Per germline, CDR1 SEHNR and CDR2 FQNEAQ (reference sequence). Variable domain in full (rest from reference TRBV7-9 and TRBJ1-4): DTGVSQNPRHKITKRGQNVTFRCDPISEHNRLYWYRQTLGQGPEFLTYFQNEAQLEKSRLLSDRFSAERPKGSFSTLEIQRTEQGDSAMYLCASSLAGDEKLFFGSGTQLSVL.

The chain uses TRBV18 and TRBJ2-6, with unresolved D. The germline gives CDR1 KGHSH, CDR2 LQKENI. V was trimmed by 2 bases and J by 0 bases, leaving 11 bases between them. The CDR3 contains 17 residues. CDR3 nucleotides: TGTGCCAGCTCACCAAAGGGCTCCATCTCTGGGGCCAACGTCCTGACTTTC. Amino acids: CASSPKGSISGANVLTF.

The chain couples TRBV10-3 to TRBJ1-1; TRBD1 aligns across 8 bases. This CDR3 contains 14 residues. With V trimmed by 11 bases and J by 4 bases, 12 bases remained unmatched. The germline V gene encodes CDR1 ENHRY and CDR2 SYGVKD. CDR3 loop: CAVQGGSVGTEAFF. CDR3 DNA sequence: TGTGCCGTACAGGGGGGATCCGTGGGCACTGAAGCTTTCTTT.

V and J are TRBV7-3 and TRBJ1-5; D may be TRBD1 (6 bases). Germline V gene data show CDR1 as SGHTA and CDR2 as FQGTGA. CDR3 length: 15 amino acids. V lost 6 bases, J lost 1 base, and 13 bases lay in between. CDR3 loop: CASSINRVSNQPQHF. DNA for the CDR3: TGTGCCAGCAGTATTAACAGGGTAAGCAATCAGCCCCAGCATTTT.

The chain recombines TRBV6-5 with TRBJ1-2; D ambiguous. Trimming shortened V by 6 bases and J by 3 bases, and 14 bases separated the two germline ends. The germline V gene has CDR1 MNHEY and CDR2 SVGAGI. The CDR3 is made up of 14 amino acids. DNA of the CDR3: TGTGCCAGCAGCCCCCTGGCAGGCGACTATGGCTACACCTTC. Translating gives CASSPLAGDYGYTF.

The chain has TRBV5-6 and TRBJ1-1; no reliable D call. The V end was cut by 2 bases, the J end by 2 bases, with 13 bases between. The germline CDR1 and CDR2 sequences are SGHDT and YYEEEE. The CDR3 has 15 residues. CDR3 in DNA: TGTGCCAGCAGCTTAGGATGGCCGTTAAACACTGAAGCTTTCTTT. Translated, it gives CASSLGWPLNTEAFF.

This sequence joins TRBV5-1 and TRBJ2-3; D is ambiguous. CDR1 SGHRS and CDR2 YFSETQ come from the germline V gene. The CDR3 has 13 amino acids. The V and J ends lost 5 bases and 2 bases respectively, with 9 bases between them. CDR3: CASSGRNTDTQYF. The CDR3 DNA is TGCGCCAGCAGTGGCCGGAACACAGATACGCAGTATTTT.

A remark on this clone: Other DNA sequences from this sample encode an identical CDR3 as well. CDR3 sequence reads: CASSGTVYEQYF. The CDR3 DNA follows: TGTGCCAGCAGTGGGACGGTCTACGAGCAGTACTTC. This chain joins TRBV2 and TRBJ2-7, with no clear D. Trimming stripped 4 bases from V and 3 bases from J, with 7 bases between. This CDR3 is built from 12 residues. Germline loops: CDR1 SNHLY, CDR2 FYNNEI.

V gene TRBV6-6 combines with J gene TRBJ2-1; weak D call: TRBD2 (6 bases). Trimming cost V 8 bases and J 7 bases, with 6 bases left between them. Germline V lookup: CDR1 MNHNY, CDR2 SVGAGI (reference sequence). The CDR3 runs to 10 residues. CDR3 bases: TGTGCCAGCGGGGGGAATGAGCAGTTCTTC. The encoded protein is CASGGNEQFF.

This chain connects TRBV12-5 to TRBJ1-2, with D perhaps TRBD1 (5 bases). The germline gives CDR1 LGHNT, CDR2 FRNRAP. V lost 2 bases to trimming and J lost 3 bases, with 10 bases between them. This CDR3 region has 14 residues. CDR3 in amino acids: CASGLMGTDYGYTF. The CDR3 nucleotides are TGTGCTAGTGGTTTGATGGGGACGGACTATGGCTACACCTTC.

The rearrangement uses TRBV19 and TRBJ1-1; D is possibly TRBD1 (6 bases). The length of the CDR3 is 14 residues. The germline V gene has CDR1 LNHDA and CDR2 SQIVND (reference sequence). V gave up 7 bases and J gave up 1 base, with 13 bases separating them. DNA of the CDR3: TGTGCCAGTACTCACGGGGGGGCGAACACTGAAGCTTTCTTT. This sequence encodes CASTHGGANTEAFF.

This clone was detected once. The genes are TRBV7-8 and TRBJ1-2, with D tentatively TRBD1 (5 bases). The CDR3 is 14 amino acids. Germline V gives CDR1 SGHVS, CDR2 FQNEAQ. The V end lost 3 bases, the J end lost 2 bases, and 10 bases lay between the germline ends. The CDR3 loop is CASSFVRENYGYTF. CDR3 in DNA: TGTGCCAGCAGCTTTGTCAGGGAGAACTATGGCTACACCTTC.